Below, 4 T cell receptor beta chains from the same sample are listed, as sequenced in a study of T cells after yellow fever vaccination. TCRdb fed the 5' RACE reads into MiXCR, producing one record per CDR3 protein. The sample consists of more than 120,000 distinct CDR3 sequences, roughly 8.2% of them appearing once. The material sequenced was CD4+ T cells sorted from PBMCs, taken 5 days after the yellow fever booster vaccination. Receptors originate from a man aged 25-45 years who received the YFV17D yellow fever vaccine.

The chain couples TRBV5-1 to TRBJ2-7; TRBD1 aligns across 8 bases. The V and J ends lost 4 bases and 4 bases, in that order; junction bases with no gene match: 10. The CDR3 is 15 residues long. From germline, CDR1 is SGHRS and CDR2 YFSETQ. The CDR3 sequence: CASSATGEITYEQYF. DNA for the CDR3: TGCGCCAGCAGCGCGACAGGGGAAATCACGTACGAGCAGTACTTC.

This clonotype was detected many times. The chain links TRBV20-1 to TRBJ2-2, with a tentative D call TRBD2 (6 bases). CDR3 length equals 14 residues. CDR1 and CDR2 (germline): DFQATT, SNEGSKA (reference sequence). V lost 6 bases, J lost 3 bases, and 14 bases lay in between. For the CDR3, the DNA is TGCAGTGCGCCGTCTAGCGCCCACACCGGGGAGCTGTTTTTT. It specifies CSAPSSAHTGELFF.

This clonotype was observed a handful of times. The chain joins TRBV5-4 to TRBJ2-1; D remains ambiguous. The CDR3 has 13 residues. Germline values: CDR1 SGHNT, CDR2 YYREEE (reference sequence). Trimming removed 3 bases at V and 8 bases at J, with 12 bases between. The CDR3 here is CASSSRTKDEQFF. CDR3 nucleotide sequence: TGTGCCAGCAGCTCTAGAACGAAGGATGAGCAGTTCTTC.

This clonotype was counted ten times or more. The V and J genes are TRBV12-3 or TRBV12-4 and TRBJ2-7; 8 bases agree with TRBD2. Trimming cost V 4 bases and J 4 bases; bases outside gene matches: 6. This CDR3 comprises 14 residues. The CDR3 sequence is CASSYGTSYYEQYF. Written as DNA, the CDR3 is TGTGCCAGCAGTTACGGGACTAGTTATTACGAGCAGTACTTC.